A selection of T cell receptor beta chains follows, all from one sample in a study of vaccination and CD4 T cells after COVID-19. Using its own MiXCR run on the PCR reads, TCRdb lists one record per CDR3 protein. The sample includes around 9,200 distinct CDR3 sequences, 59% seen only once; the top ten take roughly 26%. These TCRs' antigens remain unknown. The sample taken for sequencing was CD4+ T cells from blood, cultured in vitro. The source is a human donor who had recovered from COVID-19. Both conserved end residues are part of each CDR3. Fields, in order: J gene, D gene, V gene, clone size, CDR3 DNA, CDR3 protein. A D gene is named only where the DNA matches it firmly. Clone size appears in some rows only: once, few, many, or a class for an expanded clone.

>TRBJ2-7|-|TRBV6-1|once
TGTGCCAGCAGCCCCGGAATCCAGCAGTACTTC
CASSPGIQQYF
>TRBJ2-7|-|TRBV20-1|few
TGCAGTGCTAGAGGGAGTCGTCCCTACGAGCAGTACTTC
CSARGSRPYEQYF
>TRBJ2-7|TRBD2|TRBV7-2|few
TGTGCCAGCAGGGGGGGAGGGTCCGGGTACGAGCAGTACTTC
CASRGGGSGYEQYF
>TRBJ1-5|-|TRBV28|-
TGTGCCAGCAGTCCAGGGAACAATCAGCCCCAGCATTTT
CASSPGNNQPQHF
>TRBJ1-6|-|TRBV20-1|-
TGCAGTGCTCCAGGGGACCCCTCCTATAATTCACCCCTCCACTTT
CSAPGDPSYNSPLHF
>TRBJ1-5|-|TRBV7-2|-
TGTGCCAGCAGCCGGACAGTTGGCAATCAGCCCCAGCATTTT
CASSRTVGNQPQHF
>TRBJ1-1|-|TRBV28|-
TGTGCCAGCAGTTCCAGGACAGCCAAAGCTTTCTTT
CASSSRTAKAFF
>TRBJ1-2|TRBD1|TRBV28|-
TGTGCCAGCAGCAGAGGGGACAGGGGGCATGGCTATGGCTACACCTTC
CASSRGDRGHGYGYTF
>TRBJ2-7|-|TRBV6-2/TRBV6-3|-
TGTGCCAGCAGAGCTATTCAGGGGAACTCCTACGAGCAGTACTTC
CASRAIQGNSYEQYF
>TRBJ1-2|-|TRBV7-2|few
TGTGCCAGCAGCTTACACAGGGCCAGAGGCTACACCTTC
CASSLHRARGYTF
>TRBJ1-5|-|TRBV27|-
TGTGCCTCACAACACCTAATTAGCAATCAGCCCCAGCATTTT
CASQHLISNQPQHF
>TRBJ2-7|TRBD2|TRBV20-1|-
TGCAGTGCAGGGACTAGCGGGAGGGGGTACGAGCAGTACTTC
CSAGTSGRGYEQYF
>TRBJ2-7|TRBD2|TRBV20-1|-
TGCAGTGCTGGAGGAGGCCTAGCGGGTCCCTACGAGCAGTACTTC
CSAGGGLAGPYEQYF
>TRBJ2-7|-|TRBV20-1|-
TGCAGTGCTAGGAGGAACGAGCAGTACTTC
CSARRNEQYF
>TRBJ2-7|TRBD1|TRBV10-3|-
TGTGCCATCAGTAGTGGACAGGGTGCCTACGAGCAGTACTTC
CAISSGQGAYEQYF
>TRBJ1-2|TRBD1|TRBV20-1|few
TGCAGTGCTGATTCAGGGGGTACTCGTGGCTACACCTTC
CSADSGGTRGYTF
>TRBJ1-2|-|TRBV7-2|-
TGTGCCAGTACACATGGAGCTAACTATGGCTACACCTTC
CASTHGANYGYTF
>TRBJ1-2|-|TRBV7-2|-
TGTGCCAGCAGCTTAGCGCAGGACCCCAACTATGGCTACACCTTC
CASSLAQDPNYGYTF
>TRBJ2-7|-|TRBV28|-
TGTGCCAGCAGTTTATCCAGCTACGAGCAGTACTTC
CASSLSSYEQYF
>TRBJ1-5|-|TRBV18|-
TGTGCCAGCTCAGTCCAGCCTAATCAGCCCCAGCATTTT
CASSVQPNQPQHF
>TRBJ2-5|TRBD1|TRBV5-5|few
TGTGCCAGCAGCCCGGACAGGGGAGAGACCCAGTACTTC
CASSPDRGETQYF
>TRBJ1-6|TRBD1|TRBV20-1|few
TGCAGTGCTAGTAATCGCGCAGGGGGGAATTCACCCCTCCACTTT
CSASNRAGGNSPLHF
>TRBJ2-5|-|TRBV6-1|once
TGTGCCAGCAGAGATCGGACAGCCCAAGAGACCCAGTACTTC
CASRDRTAQETQYF
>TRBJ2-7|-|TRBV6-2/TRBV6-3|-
TGTGCCAGCAGTTTAGCTGCCCCCTACGAGCAGTACTTC
CASSLAAPYEQYF
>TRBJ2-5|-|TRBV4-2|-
TGTGCCAGCAGCCCCAACGGGGGAGAGACCCAGTACTTC
CASSPNGGETQYF
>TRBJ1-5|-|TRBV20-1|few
TGCAGTGCTAGAGTCCAGGGGAATCAGCCCCAGCATTTT
CSARVQGNQPQHF
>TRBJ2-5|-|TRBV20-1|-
TGCAGTGTTCGCCCACAAGAGACCCAGTACTTC
CSVRPQETQYF
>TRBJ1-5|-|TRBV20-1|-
TGCAGTGCTAGAGGGACCATCGGAAATCAGCCCCAGCATTTT
CSARGTIGNQPQHF
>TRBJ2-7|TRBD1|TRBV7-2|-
TGTGCCAGCAGCTTATTCGGACAGGGACTCGAGCAGTACTTC
CASSLFGQGLEQYF
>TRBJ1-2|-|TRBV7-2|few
TGTGCCAGCAGCTTCACTGCAGGGTCCGGCTATGGCTACACCTTC
CASSFTAGSGYGYTF
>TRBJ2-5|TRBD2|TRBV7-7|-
TGTGCTAGCAGCACACTAGCGGGAGTCCAAGAGACCCAGTACTTC
CASSTLAGVQETQYF
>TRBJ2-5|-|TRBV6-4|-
TGTGCCAGCACCTCACTACCCGGCCGATCCCGGGACCAGTACTTC
CASTSLPGRSRDQYF
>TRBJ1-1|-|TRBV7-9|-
TGTGCCAGCACCCCGGAAGGGACGGGGGGCACTGAAGCTTTCTTT
CASTPEGTGGTEAFF
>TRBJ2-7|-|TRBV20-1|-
TGCAGTGCTAGCCCAGGGGTCTACGAGCAGTACTTC
CSASPGVYEQYF
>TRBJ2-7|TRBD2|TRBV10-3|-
TGTGCCATCAGGGCTAGCGGGGCGAGCTCCTACGAGCAGTACTTC
CAIRASGASSYEQYF
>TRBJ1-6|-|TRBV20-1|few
TGCAGTGCCCCAAGGGCAGGGAGGAGGAATTCACCCCTCCACTTT
CSAPRAGRRNSPLHF
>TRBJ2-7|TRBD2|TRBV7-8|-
TGTGCCAGCAGCTTAACACTAGCGGGAGGGTCCCAGTACTTC
CASSLTLAGGSQYF
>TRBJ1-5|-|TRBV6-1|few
TGTGCCAGCAGTGAAATGGTAGGGCAGCCCCAGCATTTT
CASSEMVGQPQHF
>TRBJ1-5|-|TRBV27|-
TGTGCCAGTCACCCTAATCAGCCCCAGCATTTT
CASHPNQPQHF
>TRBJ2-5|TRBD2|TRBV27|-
TGTGCCAGCAGATTAGCGGGAGTCGCGGAGACCCAGTACTTC
CASRLAGVAETQYF
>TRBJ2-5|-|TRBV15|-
TGTGCCACCAGCAGAGCCCTCGGGACCCAGTACTTC
CATSRALGTQYF
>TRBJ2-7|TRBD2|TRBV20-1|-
TGCAGTGCGACCGGGACTAGCGGGAGGGACTCCTACGAGCAGTACTTC
CSATGTSGRDSYEQYF
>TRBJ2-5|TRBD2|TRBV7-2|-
TGTGCCAGCAGCTCGGGGGCTAGCGGGAGCCCCGAGACCCAGTACTTC
CASSSGASGSPETQYF
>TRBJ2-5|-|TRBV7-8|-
TGTGCCAGCAGCTTATCCCTATGGGTACAAGAGACCCAGTACTTC
CASSLSLWVQETQYF
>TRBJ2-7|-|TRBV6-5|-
TGTGCCAGCAGTTACAGGGGACGTGGCGAGCAGTACTTC
CASSYRGRGEQYF